What follows describes a single T cell receptor beta chain. The target antigen is unknown. The assay was immunoSEQ multiplex PCR, and TCRdb's table has in-frame clones only and misses some. This table has 120,000 to 150,000 clones, approximately 91% appearing once. Second-dose groups at about 4 or about 12 weeks were pooled. The sample originates from a study of T cell responses to AZD1222 COVID-19 vaccine. Findings and caveats of the study: Baseline serostatus was positive in only six or seven AZD1222 recipients. Spike-wide coverage was observed for vaccine-associated CD4 TCRs, with dominant responses at 160-218 and 743-854. Donors in the cohort were predominantly white British and more often female, and clonal diversity was possibly underestimated.

CDR1 is SGHNT, CDR2 YENEEA, per germline. The V end lost 1 base, the J end lost 3 bases, and 16 bases lay between the germline ends. The CDR3 totals 17 residues. The specimen was peripheral blood, collected 28 days after the second AZD1222 dose. The receptor was derived from an adult who received the AZD1222 COVID-19 vaccine. The chain links TRBV11-3 to TRBJ2-1; possibly TRBD1 for D (6 bases). This CDR3 reads CASSLGFLDSGYNEQFF. The CDR3 coding sequence is TGTGCCAGCAGCTTAGGATTTTTGGACAGTGGCTACAATGAGCAGTTCTTC.